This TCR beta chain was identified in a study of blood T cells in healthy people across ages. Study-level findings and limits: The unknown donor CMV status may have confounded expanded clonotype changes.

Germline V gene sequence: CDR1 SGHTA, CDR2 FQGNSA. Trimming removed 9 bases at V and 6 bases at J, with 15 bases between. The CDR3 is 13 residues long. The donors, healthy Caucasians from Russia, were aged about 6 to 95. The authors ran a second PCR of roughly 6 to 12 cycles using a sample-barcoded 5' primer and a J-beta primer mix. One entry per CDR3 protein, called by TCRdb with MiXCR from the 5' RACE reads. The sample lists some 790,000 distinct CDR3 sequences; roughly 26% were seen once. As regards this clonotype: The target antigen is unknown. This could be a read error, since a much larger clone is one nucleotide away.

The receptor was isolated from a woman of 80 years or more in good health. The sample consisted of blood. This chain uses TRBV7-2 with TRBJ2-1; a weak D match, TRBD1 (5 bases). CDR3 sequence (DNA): TGTGCCAGTTGCCCGACAGCCTGCAATGAGCAGTTCTTC. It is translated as CASCPTACNEQFF.